Presented here are 10 T cell receptor beta chains from one specimen sequenced in a study of OX40 agonist ivuxolimab in advanced cancers. Some clones are missing from TCRdb's copy, which holds only in-frame ones; the method was immunoSEQ multiplex PCR. The table includes about 77,000 clones, approximately 89% detected once. The specimen comprised CD4+ or CD8+ T cells sorted from blood, sampled in a trial of the OX40 agonist ivuxolimab. The receptors originated from an adult with an advanced solid tumor such as melanoma, head and neck, liver or kidney cancer.

The chain has TRBV9 and TRBJ2-1, with D possibly being TRBD2 (7 bases). Looked up from germline, CDR1 is SGDLS and CDR2 is YYNGEE. This CDR3 comprises 15 residues. V lost 0 bases and J lost 9, with 16 bases in between. CDR3 nucleotides: TGTGCCAGCAGCGTAGGGGGGCAGGGAGGGAGTGAGCAGTTCTTC. Amino acid sequence: CASSVGGQGGSEQFF.

CDR3 residues: CYHHSPLHF. Here the CDR3 DNA reads TGTTATCACCATTCACCCCTCCACTTT. The rearrangement links TRBV19 to TRBJ1-6; D is unclear. Germline V lookup: CDR1 LNHDA, CDR2 SQIVND (reference sequence). The CDR3 has 9 residues.

The chain is built from TRBV29-1 and TRBJ2-1, with unresolved D. Trimming cost V 4 bases and J 10 bases, with 20 bases left between them. This CDR3 has 14 residues. Germline lookup yields CDR1 SQVTM and CDR2 ANQGSEA. The CDR3 loop reads CSVVGLSDNWEQFF. CDR3 sequence (DNA): TGCAGCGTTGTAGGGTTAAGCGACAATTGGGAGCAGTTCTTC.

The V call is TRBV10-3, the J call TRBJ2-3; 8 positions match TRBD2. The CDR3 has 16 residues. Looked up from germline, CDR1 is ENHRY and CDR2 is SYGVKD. Unmatched junction bases numbered 6, after V lost 4 bases and J lost 0 bases. The CDR3 nucleotides read TGTGCCATCAGTGGTGAGCGGGGGTCTAGCACAGATACGCAGTATTTT. Translation: CAISGERGSSTDTQYF.

This clone was observed a few times. The same CDR3 arises from other DNA sequences in this sample as well. V and J are TRBV9 and TRBJ2-1, with 7 nucleotides matching TRBD2. CDR1 and CDR2 from the germline V gene are SGDLS and YYNGEE. The length of the CDR3 is 15 residues. Germline trimming cut 2 bases from V and 1 base from J; bases unmatched to any gene: 3. Here the CDR3 DNA reads TGTGCCAGCAGCGTGGGGCGGGGGTCCTACAATGAGCAGTTCTTC. This encodes CASSVGRGSYNEQFF.

The chain has TRBV11-2 and TRBJ1-2, with D perhaps TRBD1 (5 bases). CDR3 length: 16 amino acids. Germline CDR1 is SGHAT and CDR2 is FQNNGV. V was shortened by 1 base and J by 6 bases, with 18 bases between the two germline ends. The CDR3 is CASSLVTGRWGDGYTF. Here the CDR3 DNA reads TGTGCCAGCAGCTTAGTTACGGGACGTTGGGGGGATGGCTACACCTTC.

The V call is TRBV6-5, the J call TRBJ1-2; no firm D call. Looked up from germline, CDR1 is MNHEY and CDR2 is SVGAGI. V was shortened by 2 bases and J by 2 bases, with 9 bases between the two germline ends. This CDR3 is built from 14 residues. The CDR3 bases are TGTGCCAGCAGTTACGGATCAGGAAACTATGGCTACACCTTC. This encodes CASSYGSGNYGYTF.

V is TRBV30 and J is TRBJ2-7; 9 bases map to TRBD1. CDR3 length equals 16 residues. The ends lost 2 bases at V and 5 bases at J; junction bases unmatched: 13. From germline, CDR1 is GTSNPN and CDR2 SVGIG (reference sequence). CDR3 sequence: CAWSYPGQGSGDEQYF. CDR3 bases: TGTGCCTGGAGTTACCCGGGACAGGGTTCGGGGGACGAGCAGTACTTC.

The chain links TRBV12-5 to TRBJ2-2; 8 bases line up with TRBD1. CDR1 and CDR2 (germline): LGHNT, FRNRAP. The CDR3 consists of 17 residues. V shed 2 bases and J 4 bases; nucleotides not matched to a gene: 9. CDR3 residues: CASGLSPGQGGTGELFF. The CDR3 DNA sequence: TGTGCTAGTGGTTTGTCGCCAGGACAGGGAGGCACCGGGGAGCTGTTTTTT.

The gene calls are TRBV5-8 and TRBJ2-7; D might be TRBD2 (6 bases). The CDR3 contains 12 residues. Between the trimmed V and J ends, which lost 4 bases and 7 bases, there was a span of 12 bases. Germline assignment: CDR1 SGHTS and CDR2 YDEGEE. The CDR3 nucleotides are TGTGCCAGCAGCCTTGGCCGGGGGGAGCAGTACTTC. This translates into CASSLGRGEQYF. Based on the CDR3 plus reference TRBV5-8 and TRBJ2-7, the full variable domain is EAGVTQSPTHLIKTRGQQATLRCSPISGHTSVYWYQQALGLGLQFLLWYDEGEERNRGNFPPRFSGRQFPNYSSELNVNALELEDSALYLCASSLGRGEQYFGPGTRLTVT.